The T cell receptor beta chain under discussion was sequenced for a study of shared clonotypes between healthy human individuals. Across the whole study: Per donor, CD8 memory used one plate, CD8 naive used two, CD4 memory used three and CD4 naive used three. Whole-study results and caveats: Inspection by rarefaction showed sorted-subset sequencing to be incomplete despite large depth.

About this clone itself: Its antigen is unidentified.

TCRdb's table, derived via immunoSEQ multiplex PCR, lists solely in-frame clones and lacks some. The profile shows roughly 500,000 clones, about 95% of them singletons. This CDR3 spans 13 amino acids. Germline V gives CDR1 MNHNS, CDR2 SASEGT. With 5 bases clipped from V and 6 bases from J, the junction kept 6 bases outside the gene matches. The TCR comes from a woman aged 25 to 45 in good health. The specimen sequenced was naive CD4+ T cells sorted from blood. Subset denoted: CD45RA+ positively selected. The chain is built from TRBV6-1 and TRBJ1-2; 7 nucleotides align to TRBD1. For the CDR3, the DNA is TGTGCCAGCAGTCCAAACAGGGGAAATGGCTACACCTTC. Translated: CASSPNRGNGYTF.